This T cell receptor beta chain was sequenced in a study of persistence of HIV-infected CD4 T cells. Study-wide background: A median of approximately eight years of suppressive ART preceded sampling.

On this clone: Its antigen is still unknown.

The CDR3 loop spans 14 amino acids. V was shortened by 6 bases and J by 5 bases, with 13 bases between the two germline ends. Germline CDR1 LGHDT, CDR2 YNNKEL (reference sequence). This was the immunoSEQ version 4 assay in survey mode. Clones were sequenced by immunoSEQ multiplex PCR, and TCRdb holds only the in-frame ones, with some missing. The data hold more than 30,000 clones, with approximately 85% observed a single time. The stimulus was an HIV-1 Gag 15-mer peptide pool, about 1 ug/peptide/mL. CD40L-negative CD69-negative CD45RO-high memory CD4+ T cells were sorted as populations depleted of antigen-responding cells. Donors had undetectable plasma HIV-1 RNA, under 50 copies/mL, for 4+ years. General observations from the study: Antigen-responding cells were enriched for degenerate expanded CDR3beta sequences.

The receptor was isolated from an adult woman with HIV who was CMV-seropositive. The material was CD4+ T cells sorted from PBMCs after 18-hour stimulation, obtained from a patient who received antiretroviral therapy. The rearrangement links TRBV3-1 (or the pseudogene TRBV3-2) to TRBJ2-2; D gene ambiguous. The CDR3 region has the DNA TGTGCCAGCAGGTGGGATCTAAGTACCGGGGAGCTGTTTTTT. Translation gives CASRWDLSTGELFF.